The sequence of this TCR beta chain was determined in a study of T cells in Graves' hyperthyroidism and ophthalmopathy. This clonotype appeared many times. The antigen is unknown. Study results and limitations: From stable hyperthyroidism, ophthalmopathy was set apart by a 13 V-J model.

TCR beta CDR3 regions were amplified from RNA. The HTBI set primed first-round TCR CDR3 RT-PCR. TCRdb re-called the multiplex PCR reads with MiXCR, one entry per CDR3 protein. The sample shows about 840,000 distinct CDR3 sequences, over 35% of them seen only once. The germline gives CDR1 SGHRS, CDR2 YFSETQ. The CDR3 is 12 amino acids. Trimming removed 7 bases from V and 4 bases from J, with 11 bases in between. This TCR was sampled from a man aged 18 to 35 with Graves' hyperthyroidism. Sequenced material: blood. The gene calls are TRBV5-1 and TRBJ1-2; D uncertain. Here the CDR3 DNA reads TGCGCCAGCCGGAACAGCTCCTATGGCTACACCTTC. Its protein product is CASRNSSYGYTF.